This T cell receptor (beta chain) derives from a study of early T cells in non-severe SARS-CoV-2 infection. Study as a whole: Chains were unpaired, as sequencing was done on bulk RNA from unsorted whole blood. Overall study results and limits: VDJdb matches were skewed toward anti-spike CD8 T cell responses.

Deletions cut 7 bases from V and 4 bases from J, with 17 bases between. The germline gives CDR1 SGHVS, CDR2 FQNEAQ. CDR3 length: 15 residues. This clonotype was seen only a few times. The antigen is not known. Unique molecular identifier tags were affixed to discrete cDNA molecules. MiXCR was run by TCRdb on the 5' RACE reads, yielding one entry per CDR3 protein. The table records tens of thousands of distinct CDR3 sequences, 20% of them present only once. The V gene is TRBV7-8, the J gene TRBJ2-1; a possible D gene is TRBD2 (5 bases). The TCR originated in an adult who was a healthcare worker with PCR-confirmed SARS-CoV-2 infection or an uninfected control (not recorded which). Here the sequenced sample was whole blood, taken at baseline. This chain's CDR3 is CASTQTGGLYNEQFF. The CDR3 region has the DNA TGTGCCAGCACCCAGACTGGAGGCCTATACAATGAGCAGTTCTTC.